Each of the 14 T cell receptor beta chains below was sequenced from the same sample in a study of blood T cells in healthy people across ages. A sample-barcoded 5' primer and a J-beta primer mix were used in a second PCR of about 6 to 12 cycles. TCRdb re-derived calls from the 5' RACE reads in MiXCR, one entry per CDR3 protein. The table has approximately 900,000 distinct CDR3 sequences, around 48% seen once. Sequenced input: blood. The origin of the receptors is a man aged 25-45 years in good health.

About this clonotype: The junction differs from germline at one of its ends, possibly a read error. V usage is TRBV3-1 and J usage is TRBJ1-4, with D hard to call. Per the germline V gene, CDR1 is LGHDT and CDR2 is YNNKEL (reference sequence). The CDR3 loop spans 15 amino acids. CDR3 sequence (DNA): TGTGCCAGCAGCCAAGAGGTCCTGGCTAAGGAAAAACTGTTTTTT. Translated: CASSQEVLAKEKLFF.

The rearrangement links TRBV19 to TRBJ2-4, with a possible D match to TRBD1 (6 bases). The V end lost 9 bases, the J end lost 2 bases, and 17 bases lay between the germline ends. Looked up from germline, CDR1 is LNHDA and CDR2 is SQIVND (reference sequence). The length of the CDR3 is 15 residues. CDR3 in DNA: TGTGCCAGCTCCTCAGGAGGACAGTCCAAAAACATTCAGTACTTC. As protein: CASSSGGQSKNIQYF.

The chain recombines TRBV28 with TRBJ1-2, with TRBD1 matching 11 bases. V gave up 5 bases and J gave up 6 bases; unmatched junction bases: 2. CDR1 MDHEN and CDR2 SYDVKM come from the germline V gene. The CDR3 is 13 residues long. The CDR3 loop is CASSGDRGNGYTF. In DNA, the CDR3 is TGTGCCAGCAGTGGGGACAGGGGGAATGGCTACACCTTC.

A few counts support this clonotype. The chain recombines TRBV4-1 with TRBJ2-1, with TRBD2 matching 10 bases. The V gene end was trimmed by 0 bases and the J gene end by 15 bases; junction bases not matched to a gene: 8. The CDR3 has 14 residues. From germline, CDR1 is MGHRA and CDR2 YSYEKL. CDR3 amino acids: CASSQEPSRTSGFF. In DNA, the CDR3 is TGCGCCAGCAGCCAAGAGCCGTCGAGGACTAGCGGGTTCTTC.

The chain uses TRBV27 and TRBJ2-1, with 7 bases aligning to TRBD1. The CDR3 spans 15 residues. Per germline, CDR1 MNHEY and CDR2 SMNVEV (reference sequence). V lost 0 bases, J lost 2 bases, and 1 base stayed unmatched. The CDR3 region has the DNA TGTGCCAGCAGTTTATCTGGACAGGCCTACAATGAGCAGTTCTTC. This codes for CASSLSGQAYNEQFF.

This chain uses TRBV13 with TRBJ1-1, with 7 bases fitting TRBD1. This CDR3 is built from 14 residues. Unmatched junction bases numbered 10, after V lost 7 bases and J lost 5 bases. The V gene's germline CDR1 is PRHDT and CDR2 FYEKMQ (reference sequence). CDR3 region: CASTKNRGGTEAFF. In DNA, the CDR3 is TGTGCCAGCACCAAAAACAGGGGTGGGACTGAAGCTTTCTTT.

V gene TRBV20-1 combines with J gene TRBJ2-1; D ambiguous. The CDR3 contains 11 residues. The germline gives CDR1 DFQATT, CDR2 SNEGSKA (reference sequence). V was clipped by 5 bases and J by 6 bases, with 8 bases between them. The CDR3 loop is CSAYRSNEQFF. The CDR3 nucleotides are TGCAGTGCTTATCGTAGCAATGAGCAGTTCTTC.

In this sample, this clonotype turned up a few times. The rearrangement joins TRBV27 to TRBJ2-3, with 8 bases identical to TRBD2. Germline loops: CDR1 MNHEY, CDR2 SMNVEV (reference sequence). With 7 bases clipped from V and 2 bases from J, the junction kept 8 bases outside the gene matches. The CDR3 runs to 15 residues. CDR3 sequence reads: CASNDRGGNTDTQYF. In nucleotides, the CDR3 is TGTGCCAGCAACGATCGGGGGGGGAACACAGATACGCAGTATTTT.

V and J are TRBV3-1 and TRBJ2-1; 8 nucleotides match TRBD2. Germline CDR1 LGHDT, CDR2 YNNKEL (reference sequence). The CDR3 sequence is 13 residues long. With V trimmed by 3 bases and J by 9 bases, 4 bases remained unmatched. The CDR3 DNA reads as TGTGCCAGCAGCCAGGGACTAGTATCTGAGCAGTTCTTC. Its protein product is CASSQGLVSEQFF.

This clonotype was counted a few times. V gene TRBV27 combines with J gene TRBJ2-5; TRBD1 aligns across 10 bases. This CDR3 is 16 amino acids long. Germline V gene sequence: CDR1 MNHEY, CDR2 SMNVEV (reference sequence). Unmatched junction bases numbered 14, after V lost 7 bases and J lost 6 bases. This CDR3 is CASKEPGQGNEKTQYF. The DNA of the CDR3 is TGTGCCAGCAAAGAGCCGGGACAGGGGAACGAAAAGACCCAGTACTTC.

In this sample, this clonotype turned up a few times. The genes are TRBV20-1 and TRBJ2-7, with TRBD2 identical over 9 bases. In germline, CDR1 is DFQATT, CDR2 SNEGSKA (reference sequence). The length of the CDR3 is 20 residues. With V trimmed by 0 bases and J by 0 bases, 18 bases remained unmatched. This CDR3 is CSARDVRGVTSGGSSYEQYF. In nucleotides, the CDR3 is TGCAGTGCTAGAGATGTCAGGGGCGTGACTAGCGGTGGGAGCTCCTACGAGCAGTACTTC.

About this clonotype itself: The germline gene is not matched at one end of the junction; a read error may be the cause. The chain combines TRBV11-2 with TRBJ1-6; possibly TRBD1 for D (5 bases). The CDR3 sequence is 19 residues long. Germline loops: CDR1 SGHAT, CDR2 FQNNGV. The CDR3 loop reads CAGSIGTARGSSYNSPLHF. CDR3 in DNA: TGTGCCGGCAGCATAGGCACGGCGCGGGGGAGCTCCTATAATTCACCCCTCCACTTT.

This clonotype has only a few counts. For the CDR3, the DNA is TGTGCCTCCACTACAGGAGACACAGATACGCAGTATTTT. It codes for CASTTGDTDTQYF. The V and J genes are TRBV9 and TRBJ2-3, with a weak D call TRBD1 (5 bases). There are 13 residues in the CDR3. Trimming stripped 10 bases from V and 2 bases from J, with 14 bases between. The germline gives CDR1 SGDLS, CDR2 YYNGEE.

J is TRBJ2-1 and V is TRBV4-1; 8 nucleotides agree with TRBD2. Germline V lookup: CDR1 MGHRA, CDR2 YSYEKL. This CDR3 comprises 15 residues. The trim removed 4 bases at V and 5 bases at J, leaving 7 bases unmatched. In DNA form, the CDR3 reads TGCGCCAGCAGCCCCACTTCACTAGCGGACAATGAGCAGTTCTTC. Translation gives CASSPTSLADNEQFF.